A single sample gave rise to the 6 T cell receptor beta chains below, sequenced in a study of T cell changes during pregnancy in multiple sclerosis. This table comes from immunoSEQ multiplex PCR, and its TCRdb copy is limited to in-frame clones, with some not included. Here the sample spans around 100,000 clones, approximately 92% being singletons. This specimen was peripheral blood, taken after pregnancy. The source is a female donor with multiple sclerosis, enrolled in a pregnancy study.

The CDR3 coding sequence is TGCAGCGCTGACAGGGATTATACTGAAGCTTTCTTT. This codes for CSADRDYTEAFF. This chain connects TRBV29-1 to TRBJ1-1; 7 bases match TRBD1. V was pared by 7 bases and J by 5 bases, with 7 bases of the junction left unmatched. The germline gives CDR1 SQVTM, CDR2 ANQGSEA. The CDR3 spans 12 residues.

This chain joins TRBV10-3 and TRBJ1-1; 8 bases fit TRBD1. CDR1 is ENHRY and CDR2 is SYGVKD in the germline V gene. V was clipped by 4 bases and J by 0 bases; unmatched bases: 4. CDR3 length: 15 amino acids. The CDR3 region is CAISAGQGMNTEAFF. The CDR3 nucleotides are TGTGCCATCAGTGCCGGACAGGGTATGAACACTGAAGCTTTCTTT.

This clone appeared once. The chain has TRBV7-3 and TRBJ2-2; 7 nucleotides agree with TRBD1. The CDR3 is made up of 15 amino acids. Germline lookup yields CDR1 SGHTA and CDR2 FQGTGA. With 2 bases clipped from V and 0 bases from J, the junction kept 0 bases outside the gene matches. The CDR3 region has the DNA TGTGCCAGCAGCTTACAGGGGGCGAACACCGGGGAGCTGTTTTTT. Residues: CASSLQGANTGELFF.

This rearrangement joins TRBV28 to TRBJ1-1; 11 positions match TRBD1. The germline V gene has CDR1 MDHEN and CDR2 SYDVKM. Trimming removed 5 bases from V and 6 bases from J; junction bases left unmatched: 11. This CDR3 comprises 16 residues. CDR3 protein: CASSDPGPGQGAEAFF. The CDR3, as DNA: TGTGCCAGCAGTGACCCGGGACCGGGACAGGGGGCTGAAGCTTTCTTT.

V usage is TRBV2 and J usage is TRBJ2-7; D is perhaps TRBD1 (5 bases). The CDR3 length is 11 residues. V shed 4 bases and J shed 11 bases, with 12 bases lying between them. Germline V gene sequence: CDR1 SNHLY, CDR2 FYNNEI. CDR3 bases: TGTGCCAGCAGTGCCCCTCGACAGAAGTACTTC. The encoded protein is CASSAPRQKYF. The variable domain in full, with the rest retrieved from reference TRBV2 and TRBJ2-7, is EPEVTQTPSHQVTQMGQEVILRCVPISNHLYFYWYRQILGQKVEFLVSFYNNEISEKSEIFDDQFSVERPDGSNFTLKIRSTKLEDSAMYFCASSAPRQKYFGPGTRLTVT.

The chain is built from TRBV5-1 and TRBJ1-1; TRBD1 matches 8 bases. CDR1 is SGHRS, CDR2 YFSETQ, per germline. V shed 7 bases and J 4 bases; nucleotides not matched to a gene: 9. The CDR3 length is 14 residues. The CDR3 reads CASDYQTGGTEAFF. CDR3 in DNA: TGCGCCAGCGACTACCAAACAGGGGGCACTGAAGCTTTCTTT.